These 27 T cell receptor beta chains came from one sample sequenced in a study of T-cell reconstitution after alpha-beta-depleted transplantation in children. Library preparation (for TCRbeta) was performed with unique molecular identifiers. TCRdb passed the PCR reads through MiXCR, listing each CDR3 protein once. Found here are about 440,000 distinct CDR3 sequences, approximately 41% of them singletons; the top ten hold under 35%. The material sequenced was PBMCs, taken before TCRalphabeta/CD19-depleted stem cell transplant. The receptors stem from a girl aged 2-10 years with aplastic anemia, due to receive a stem cell transplant.

This clonotype was seen at least ten times. The CDR3 DNA reads TGTGCCAGCAGCGTAGGGGACAGGAGTGGGCACAATGAGCAGTTCTTC. Translated, it gives CASSVGDRSGHNEQFF. The chain carries TRBV9 and TRBJ2-1; TRBD1 agrees at 8 bases. V dropped 0 bases and J dropped 5; count of bases not matched to a gene: 7. CDR3 length equals 16 residues. CDR1 is SGDLS and CDR2 is YYNGEE in the germline V gene. Supplemented by reference TRBV9 and TRBJ2-1, the full variable domain reads DSGVTQTPKHLITATGQRVTLRCSPRSGDLSVYWYQQSLDQGLQFLIQYYNGEERAKGNILERFSAQQFPDLHSELNLSSLELGDSALYFCASSVGDRSGHNEQFFGPGTRLTVL.

At least ten counts were recorded for this clonotype. The gene calls are TRBV12-3 or TRBV12-4 and TRBJ2-2; no clear D. Trimming left V 7 bases short and J 2 bases short, with 20 bases between. This CDR3 spans 17 amino acids. The CDR3 here is CASKPPTRTDNTGELFF. The DNA of the CDR3 is TGTGCCAGCAAGCCCCCTACCAGGACGGACAACACCGGGGAGCTGTTTTTT.

This chain links TRBV4-3 with TRBJ2-3; 8 nucleotides line up with TRBD2. CDR3 length equals 15 residues. The V and J ends lost 4 bases and 8 bases, in that order; junction bases with no gene match: 11. Germline V lookup: CDR1 LGHNA, CDR2 YSLEER. CDR3 loop: CASSRAGGRTGTQYF. CDR3 nucleotide sequence: TGCGCCAGCAGCCGAGCGGGCGGGAGGACTGGTACGCAGTATTTT.

The CDR3 bases are TGCAGCGTTGAAGATCGTCGGGGTAGTGAAAAACTGTTTTTT. This gives the protein CSVEDRRGSEKLFF. This rearrangement joins TRBV29-1 to TRBJ1-4; D unresolved. Trimming took off 0 bases at V and 7 bases at J, with 12 bases between the two ends. CDR3 length: 14 amino acids. Germline values: CDR1 SQVTM, CDR2 ANQGSEA. The whole variable domain, remainder taken from reference TRBV29-1 and TRBJ1-4, is SAVISQKPSRDICQRGTSLTIQCQVDSQVTMMFWYRQQPGQSLTLIATANQGSEATYESGFVIDKFPISRPNLTFSTLTVSNMSPEDSSIYLCSVEDRRGSEKLFFGSGTQLSVL.

The chain joins TRBV20-1 to TRBJ1-2; the match to TRBD1 covers 7 bases. With V trimmed by 6 bases and J by 4 bases, 8 bases remained unmatched. Germline CDR1 and CDR2: DFQATT and SNEGSKA (reference sequence). The CDR3 covers 13 residues. Written as DNA, the CDR3 is TGCAGTGCAAGCTCCGGACAGGTCTATGGCTACACCTTC. It yields the protein CSASSGQVYGYTF.

V usage is TRBV7-8 and J usage is TRBJ2-1; the match to TRBD2 covers 7 bases. The CDR3 is made up of 13 amino acids. Germline CDR1 is SGHVS and CDR2 is FQNEAQ. V shed 5 bases, J shed 2 bases, and the junction held 0 bases outside the gene matches. CDR3 coding DNA: TGTGCCAGCAGCCGGGAGGCCTACAATGAGCAGTTCTTC. Its protein product is CASSREAYNEQFF.

The chain recombines TRBV9 with TRBJ1-5; possible D gene TRBD1, 5 bases. Germline loops: CDR1 SGDLS, CDR2 YYNGEE. The length of the CDR3 is 17 residues. The V end was cut by 0 bases, the J end by 2 bases, with 15 bases between. CDR3 protein: CASSVVLGVNGNQPQHF. In DNA, the CDR3 is TGTGCCAGCAGCGTAGTATTAGGGGTGAACGGCAATCAGCCCCAGCATTTT.

This clonotype showed up many times. The chain recombines TRBV12-3 or TRBV12-4 with TRBJ1-2; the match to TRBD1 covers 9 bases. The ends lost 4 bases at V and 7 bases at J; junction bases unmatched: 13. This CDR3 is built from 16 residues. CDR3 protein: CASSSDLTGGQSGYTF. As DNA, the CDR3 is TGTGCCAGCAGTTCCGACCTGACAGGGGGGCAGTCTGGCTACACCTTC.

This clonotype was seen many times. The chain couples TRBV27 to TRBJ2-1; D is undetermined. Germline V gene data show CDR1 as MNHEY and CDR2 as SMNVEV (reference sequence). The CDR3 length is 15 residues. V lost 5 bases and J 5 bases, leaving 16 bases between the germline ends. DNA for the CDR3: TGTGCCAGCAGTCTTCACCGGGTCCCTAACAATGAGCAGTTCTTC. This codes for CASSLHRVPNNEQFF.

This clonotype has a count of ten or more. V and J are TRBV12-3 or TRBV12-4 and TRBJ2-3; TRBD1 matches 8 bases. After removal of 7 bases from V and 0 bases from J, the junction contained 9 bases not matched to a gene. This CDR3 is built from 16 residues. In DNA form, the CDR3 reads TGTGCCAGCACCTCCCAGGGGGCGACTAGCACAGATACGCAGTATTTT. Translation gives CASTSQGATSTDTQYF.

The chain is built from TRBV7-3 and TRBJ2-2; D not certain. The germline V gene has CDR1 SGHTA and CDR2 FQGTGA. Trimming took off 2 bases at V and 1 base at J, with 8 bases between the two ends. This CDR3 region has 15 residues. CDR3 in DNA: TGTGCCAGCAGCTTAGAAGCAGGGAACACCGGGGAGCTGTTTTTT. Its translation: CASSLEAGNTGELFF.

J is TRBJ2-1 and V is TRBV7-9, with D uncertain. Germline V gene lookup returns CDR1 SEHNR and CDR2 FQNEAQ (reference sequence). V lost 7 bases to trimming and J lost 14 bases, with 30 bases between them. This CDR3 comprises 16 residues. Written as DNA, the CDR3 is TGTGCCAGCAACCCGGATCGAAACCCTCTCGCGCTGGGGAAGTTCTTC. As protein: CASNPDRNPLALGKFF.

The chain is built from TRBV20-1 and TRBJ2-1; a possible D gene is TRBD2 (6 bases). The CDR3 length is 16 residues. The germline V gene encodes CDR1 DFQATT and CDR2 SNEGSKA (reference sequence). The V end was cut by 2 bases, the J end by 5 bases, with 19 bases between. The CDR3 coding sequence is TGCAGTGCTAGAACTCCATCGGTAGCGGTTCACAATGAGCAGTTCTTC. Translated: CSARTPSVAVHNEQFF.

CDR3 sequence: CASTLDYGGGVYEQYF. CDR3 in DNA: TGTGCCAGCACCTTGGACTACGGCGGGGGGGTCTACGAGCAGTACTTC. The V and J genes are TRBV12-3 or TRBV12-4 and TRBJ2-7; the match to TRBD2 covers 9 bases. J was trimmed by 3 bases and V by 7 bases; bases with no gene match: 13. There are 16 residues in the CDR3.

V is TRBV19 and J is TRBJ2-1, with D maybe TRBD2 (9 bases). The CDR3 spans 20 residues. V lost 3 bases and J lost 7, with 31 bases in between. Germline V CDR1 and CDR2: LNHDA, SQIVND (reference sequence). The DNA for the CDR3 is TGTGCCAGTAGTATGGCGGGACAGGTAATTAGCGGGAGTCTGAGGAATGAGCAGTTCTTC. The encoded protein is CASSMAGQVISGSLRNEQFF.

The rearrangement links TRBV30 to TRBJ2-7; D may be TRBD2 (5 bases). The CDR3 spans 11 residues. From germline, CDR1 is GTSNPN and CDR2 SVGIG (reference sequence). Trimming took off 0 bases at V and 7 bases at J, with 7 bases between the two ends. The CDR3 is CAWSVRGEQYF. The CDR3 nucleotides are TGTGCCTGGAGTGTACGAGGGGAGCAGTACTTC.

The genes are TRBV20-1 and TRBJ2-1, with D uncertain. The V and J ends lost 0 bases and 8 bases respectively, with 11 bases between them. This CDR3 is 13 amino acids long. CDR1 and CDR2 (germline): DFQATT, SNEGSKA (reference sequence). CDR3 DNA: TGCAGTGCTAGAGATCTAGGTAGGGATGAGCAGTTCTTC. Its translation: CSARDLGRDEQFF.

The V and J genes are TRBV6-1 and TRBJ2-3, with 9 nucleotides matching TRBD2. Germline V CDR1 and CDR2: MNHNS, SASEGT. CDR3 size: 15 residues. V trimming: 6 bases; J trimming: 9 bases; junction bases outside the gene matches: 13. CDR3 DNA: TGTGCCAGCAGCGCCGGACTAGCGCGAGGCGCCACGCAGTATTTT. Protein sequence: CASSAGLARGATQYF.

The chain recombines TRBV29-1 with TRBJ2-1; 13 positions agree with TRBD2. Per the germline V gene, CDR1 is SQVTM and CDR2 is ANQGSEA. The CDR3 runs 17 residues. After removal of 4 bases from V and 9 bases from J, the junction contained 15 bases not matched to a gene. This CDR3 reads CSVARAGLAGSGGEQFF. The CDR3 bases are TGCAGCGTTGCCAGGGCGGGACTAGCGGGAAGCGGTGGTGAGCAGTTCTTC.

The V gene is TRBV7-2, the J gene TRBJ1-2; D ambiguous. CDR1 and CDR2 (germline): SGHTA, FQGNSA. The CDR3 loop spans 13 amino acids. The germline V and J ends were trimmed by 5 bases and 5 bases, with 12 bases remaining between them. CDR3 residues: CASSPGRRYGYTF. The DNA for the CDR3 is TGTGCCAGCAGCCCCGGGAGGAGATATGGCTACACCTTC.

This clonotype was counted ten times or more. The gene calls are TRBV5-1 and TRBJ2-1; tentative D call: TRBD1 (5 bases). Trimming took off 2 bases at V and 9 bases at J, with 21 bases between the two ends. The length of the CDR3 is 16 residues. Germline V gene lookup returns CDR1 SGHRS and CDR2 YFSETQ. The CDR3 DNA follows: TGCGCCAGCAGCTTCGGCTCCAGCAGGGTACAGGCTGAGCAGTTCTTC. It codes for CASSFGSSRVQAEQFF.

The V gene is TRBV20-1, the J gene TRBJ1-1; 12 nucleotides agree with TRBD1. This CDR3 contains 15 residues. With 5 bases clipped from V and 3 bases from J, the junction kept 7 bases outside the gene matches. CDR1 DFQATT and CDR2 SNEGSKA come from the germline V gene (reference sequence). The CDR3 DNA follows: TGCAGTGCTGGGACAGGGGGCGGCCCGTACACTGAAGCTTTCTTT. This sequence encodes CSAGTGGGPYTEAFF.

This clonotype was counted between two and nine times. V and J are TRBV12-3 or TRBV12-4 and TRBJ1-1; 9 positions match TRBD1. The CDR3 is 14 amino acids. The V and J ends lost 5 bases and 3 bases, in that order; junction bases with no gene match: 4. CDR3 sequence (DNA): TGTGCCAGCAGTACAGGGGGCAAGGACACTGAAGCTTTCTTT. Protein: CASSTGGKDTEAFF.

This clonotype was found many times. The J gene is TRBJ1-3, the V gene TRBV12-3 or TRBV12-4; unclear D gene. Trimming pared 7 bases from V and 0 bases from J, leaving 10 bases between. The CDR3 is 14 amino acids. The chain's CDR3 is CASKLVDSGNTIYF. As DNA, the CDR3 is TGTGCCAGCAAACTGGTAGACTCTGGAAACACCATATATTTT.

The chain combines TRBV18 with TRBJ2-7; perhaps TRBD1 as D (6 bases). Trimming took 6 bases from V and 2 from J, leaving 14 bases between them. Germline CDR1 is KGHSH and CDR2 is LQKENI. The CDR3 length is 14 residues. The DNA of the CDR3 is TGTGCCAGCTCCGGGACATACCCTCCCTACGAGCAGTACTTC. It encodes CASSGTYPPYEQYF.

This clonotype was detected only a few times. The chain joins TRBV4-1 to TRBJ2-1; maybe TRBD2 (6 bases). CDR1 and CDR2 (germline): MGHRA, YSYEKL. Trimming removed 4 bases from V and 0 bases from J, with 13 bases in between. The CDR3 length is 16 residues. CDR3 sequence (DNA): TGCGCCAGCAGCCCGTTAGCGGAGAGCTCCTACAATGAGCAGTTCTTC. Translation gives CASSPLAESSYNEQFF.

V is TRBV20-1 and J is TRBJ1-3; D not resolved. The ends were cut back, 7 bases at V and 4 bases at J, with 14 bases in the middle. Germline CDR1 DFQATT, CDR2 SNEGSKA (reference sequence). The CDR3 sequence is 13 residues long. The CDR3 sequence: CSVKGNAGNTIYF. DNA of the CDR3: TGCAGTGTCAAAGGAAATGCAGGAAACACCATATATTTT.